The T cell receptor (beta chain) described here comes from a study of neurological immune-mediated disorders. Study-wide findings and caveats: Subjects shared no identical expanded-clone CDR3 amino acid sequences, suggesting private TCR-beta repertoires in all groups.

This clonotype was detected many times. The antigen remains unidentified. The germline gives CDR1 DFQATT, CDR2 SNEGSKA (reference sequence). Unmatched junction bases numbered 10, after V lost 0 bases and J lost 0 bases. The CDR3 runs 19 residues. Over 160 million TCR-beta sequences from 15-18 subjects were obtained in each sequencing run. TCRdb processed the 5' RACE reads anew with MiXCR; each CDR3 protein has one entry. This table has approximately 10,000 distinct CDR3 sequences, under 25% appearing once. V usage is TRBV20-1 and J usage is TRBJ2-3; TRBD2 matches 12 bases. The sequenced material came from CD8+ T cells from blood. This receptor was identified in a woman in her sixties with HTLV-1-associated myelopathy (HAM/TSP). The CDR3 loop is CSARDTWTSGDPSTDTQYF. The CDR3 nucleotides read TGCAGTGCTAGAGATACCTGGACTAGCGGGGACCCAAGCACAGATACGCAGTATTTT.